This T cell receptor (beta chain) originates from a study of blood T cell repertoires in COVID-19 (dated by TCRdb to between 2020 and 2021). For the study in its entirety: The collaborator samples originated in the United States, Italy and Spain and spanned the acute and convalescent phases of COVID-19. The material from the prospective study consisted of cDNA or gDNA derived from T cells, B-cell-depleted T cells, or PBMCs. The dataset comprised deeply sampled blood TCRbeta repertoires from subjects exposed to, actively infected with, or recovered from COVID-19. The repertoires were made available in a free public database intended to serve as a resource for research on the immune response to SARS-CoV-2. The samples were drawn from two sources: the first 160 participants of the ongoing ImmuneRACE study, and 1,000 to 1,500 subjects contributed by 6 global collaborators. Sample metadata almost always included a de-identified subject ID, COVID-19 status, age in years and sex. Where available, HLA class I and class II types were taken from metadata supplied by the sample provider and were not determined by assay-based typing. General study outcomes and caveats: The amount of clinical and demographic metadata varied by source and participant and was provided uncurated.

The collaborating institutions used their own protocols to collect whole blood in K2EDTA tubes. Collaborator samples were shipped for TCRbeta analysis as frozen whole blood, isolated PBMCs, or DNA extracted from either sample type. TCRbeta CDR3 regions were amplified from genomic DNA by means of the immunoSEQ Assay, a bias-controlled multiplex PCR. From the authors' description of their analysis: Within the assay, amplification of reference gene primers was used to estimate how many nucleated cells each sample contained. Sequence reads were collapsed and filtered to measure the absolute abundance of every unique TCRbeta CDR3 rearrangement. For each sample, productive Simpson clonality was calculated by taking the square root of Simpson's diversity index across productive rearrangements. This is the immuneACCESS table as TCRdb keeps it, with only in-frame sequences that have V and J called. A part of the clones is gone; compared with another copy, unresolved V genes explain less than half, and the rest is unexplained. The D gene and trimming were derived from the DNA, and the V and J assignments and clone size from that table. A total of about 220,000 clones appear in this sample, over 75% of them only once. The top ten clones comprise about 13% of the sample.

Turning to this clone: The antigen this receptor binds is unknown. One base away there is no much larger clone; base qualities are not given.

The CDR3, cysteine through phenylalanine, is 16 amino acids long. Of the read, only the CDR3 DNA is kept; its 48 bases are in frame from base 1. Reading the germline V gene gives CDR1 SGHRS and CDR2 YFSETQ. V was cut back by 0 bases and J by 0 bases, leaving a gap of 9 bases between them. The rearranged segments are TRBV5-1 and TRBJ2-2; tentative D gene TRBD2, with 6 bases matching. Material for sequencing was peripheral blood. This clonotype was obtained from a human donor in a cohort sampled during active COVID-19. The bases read TGCGCCAGCAGCTTGGGACGGGAGTCGAACACCGGGGAGCTGTTTTTT. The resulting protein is CASSLGRESNTGELFF. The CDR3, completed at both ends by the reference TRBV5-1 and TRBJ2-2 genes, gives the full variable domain KAGVTQTPRYLIKTRGQQVTLSCSPISGHRSVSWYQQTPGQGLQFLFEYFSETQRNKGNFPGRFSGRQFSNSRSEMNVSTLELGDSALYLCASSLGRESNTGELFFGEGSRLTVL.